This T cell receptor beta chain was identified in a study of OX40 agonist ivuxolimab in advanced cancers. For the wider study: Ivuxolimab was an agonistic, fully human IgG2 monoclonal antibody directed against OX40 (CD134), a costimulatory receptor. Intravenous ivuxolimab was administered to patients every 2 weeks at six dose levels: 0.01, 0.1, 0.3, 1.5, 3 and 10 mg/kg. Prior anti-PD-1, anti-PD-L1 or anti-CTLA-4 therapy was permitted, and 40% to 50% of dose-escalation patients had received checkpoint inhibitors. Peripheral TCRbeta sequencing was intended to test whether TCR sequence diversity was altered and clonal T-cell expansion was caused by ivuxolimab. The dose-escalation cohort was over 70% male with a mean age of around 64 years, ranging from roughly 23 to 80. Of the approximately 54 patients in dose escalation, some 20 had hepatocellular carcinoma, roughly 15 had melanoma, 9 had renal cell carcinoma and 9 had head and neck cancer. The paper covers the monotherapy dose-escalation part of the phase I ivuxolimab trial, which included N ≈ 50 patients. Partial responses occurred in three dose-escalation patients, of whom one had hepatocellular carcinoma and two had cutaneous melanoma.

Overall study outcomes, separate from this receptor: At doses of 0.1 to 3.0 mg/kg, clonal expansion of both CD4+ and CD8+ blood T cells was observed from baseline to week 6. The antigen specificity of the clonally expanded peripheral T cells was not determined. After ivuxolimab, expanded clones were on average more numerous among CD8+ T cells than among CD4+ T cells. Low levels of normalized T-cell clonal expansion were also shown by some nonresponding patients. In the 0.1-3.0 mg/kg groups, partial responders had among the lowest normalized peripheral clonal expansion, particularly in CD8+ T cells.

As concerns this clone: It lacks a known antigen. Base qualities are not recorded, but no much larger clone differs from it by a single base.

Relative to germline, V is 2 bases shorter and J is 7 bases shorter, with 11 bases between their ends. Sequences LNHDA (CDR1) and SQIVND (CDR2) are obtained from the germline V gene (reference sequence). Counted from cysteine to phenylalanine, this CDR3 has 13 amino acids. The retained sequence is limited to the CDR3, 39 bases, with the frame set at the first base. Patients with autoimmune disease history or receiving systemic immunosuppression were excluded from the trial. In every dose cohort, peripheral blood was drawn for TCR sequencing at baseline, cycle 4 day 1, and cycle 7 day 1. The samples were drawn from a first-in-human, open-label, multicenter phase I dose-escalation trial of ivuxolimab. Adults with locally advanced or metastatic melanoma, renal cell carcinoma, hepatocellular carcinoma or head and neck squamous cell carcinoma were enrolled in the trial. Before TCR sequencing, CD4+ T cells and CD8+ T cells from peripheral blood were sorted into separate populations.

For sequencing of the TCRbeta CDR3 region, genomic DNA was extracted from the sorted cells. The immunoSEQ Assay was used for sequencing of TCRbeta CDR3 regions. TCRdb obtained this table from immuneACCESS and retained in-frame rearrangements with V and J assigned. These tables miss some clones; where compared with another copy, unresolved V genes account for less than half of the shortfall, and the remainder is unexplained. In all, the sample holds about 59,000 clones, and approximately 90% of those were seen once. The top ten clones comprise roughly 25% of the sample. The clonotype originates from an adult with an advanced solid tumor such as melanoma, head and neck, liver or kidney cancer. The chain joins TRBV19 to TRBJ1-1, with the D gene not clear enough to name. The starting material was CD4+ or CD8+ T cells sorted from blood, obtained in a trial of the OX40 agonist ivuxolimab. The CDR3 region reads CASSITTWGEAFF. DNA sequence: TGTGCCAGTAGTATAACCACATGGGGTGAAGCTTTCTTT.